This note documents a single T cell receptor (beta chain) sequence. CDR3 length equals 14 residues. Per the germline V gene, CDR1 is SQVTM and CDR2 is ANQGSEA. This specimen belongs to a study of T cells expressing NK-cell markers. Across the whole study: Sorted T-cell subsets CD3+CD56+NKG2C+, CD3+CD56+NKG2C- and CD3+CD56-NKG2C+ were TCR beta-sequenced.

The TCR beta cDNA came from 5'RACE template switching with UMIs. From the 5' RACE reads, TCRdb lists one entry per CDR3 protein and no DNA. The sample's table shows about 370,000 distinct CDR3 sequences. Sequencing was done on a sample of blood T cells: a sorted CD56 or NKG2C T cell subset, CD4+ or CD8+ T cells, or bulk PBMC T cells (not recorded which). This chain links TRBV29-1 with TRBJ1-1. The clonotype originates from a woman aged 45-60 years in good health. CDR3: CSVDPSSLNTEAFF.